This TCR beta chain was obtained from a study of blood T cell repertoires in COVID-19. Study summary: The samples span acute and convalescent COVID-19 from the United States, Italy and Spain. PBMCs, B-cell-depleted T cells, or T cells were the source of the cDNA or gDNA that made up the material.

As originally analysed: It was from reference gene primer amplification that nucleated cell counts were estimated. TCRdb's copy holds only in-frame clones and misses some; the assay was immunoSEQ multiplex PCR. From that table come the V and J calls and clone size; the DNA was used to work out D and trimming. The sample includes tens of thousands of clones, 85% to 90% seen only once; the top ten take around 8%. CDR1 and CDR2 from the germline V gene are SGHDT and YYEEEE. The V and J ends lost 0 bases and 6 bases, in that order; junction bases with no gene match: 6. This CDR3 contains 16 residues. Sequencing input: peripheral blood. The chain links TRBV5-6 to TRBJ2-3; 11 nucleotides align to TRBD2. This TCR derives from a man over 45 with active COVID-19. This chain's CDR3 is CASSLALLAGVDTQYF. DNA of the CDR3: TGTGCCAGCAGCTTGGCCCTACTAGCGGGGGTTGATACGCAGTATTTT.